The 6 T cell receptor beta chains reported below all come from one sample, sequenced in a study of blood T cell dynamics during melanoma immunotherapy. As for time point: pre-treatment baseline. The assay was immunoSEQ multiplex PCR, and TCRdb's table has in-frame clones only and misses some. The table shows 15,000 to 20,000 clones, with 80% to 95% occurring only once. The material sequenced was blood, taken from a patient treated with checkpoint blockade. All receptors come from a human donor with melanoma.

V and J are TRBV10-2 and TRBJ2-2, with TRBD2 as a possible D gene (5 bases). This CDR3 contains 14 residues. Germline values: CDR1 WSHSY, CDR2 SAAADI. Trimming pared 6 bases from V and 2 bases from J, leaving 10 bases between. CDR3 nucleotides: TGCGCCAGCAGAGAGGGTACCAACACCGGGGAGCTGTTTTTT. It encodes CASREGTNTGELFF.

The gene calls are TRBV6-6 and TRBJ2-5; TRBD2 matches at 7 bases. The CDR3 spans 13 residues. With 4 bases clipped from V and 5 bases from J, the junction kept 4 bases outside the gene matches. Germline values: CDR1 MNHNY, CDR2 SVGAGI (reference sequence). Here the CDR3 DNA reads TGTGCCAGCAGTTTCAGCGGGACGGAGACCCAGTACTTC. Translating it yields CASSFSGTETQYF.

This clone has more than one count but fewer than ten. The genes are TRBV27 and TRBJ2-7; D may be TRBD2 (5 bases). The germline V gene has CDR1 MNHEY and CDR2 SMNVEV (reference sequence). V shed 0 bases and J shed 4 bases, with 10 bases lying between them. The CDR3 is 14 residues long. This CDR3 is CASSLSSEAYEQYF. DNA for the CDR3: TGTGCCAGCAGTTTATCGTCGGAGGCTTACGAGCAGTACTTC.

The V and J genes are TRBV5-1 and TRBJ2-7, with 8 bases lining up with TRBD1. In germline, CDR1 is SGHRS, CDR2 YFSETQ. V was pared by 6 bases and J by 1 base, with 6 bases of the junction left unmatched. The CDR3 has 14 residues. The CDR3 loop reads CASNRGQGSYEQYF. In nucleotides, the CDR3 is TGCGCCAGCAATCGAGGACAGGGATCCTACGAGCAGTACTTC.

The chain combines TRBV6-1 with TRBJ2-3, with a possible D match to TRBD1 (5 bases). The ends were cut back, 7 bases at V and 1 base at J, with 15 bases in the middle. Germline values: CDR1 MNHNS, CDR2 SASEGT. The CDR3 loop spans 15 amino acids. The CDR3 loop is CASKGHPGRTDTQYF. As DNA, the CDR3 is TGTGCCAGCAAGGGGCATCCCGGACGCACAGATACGCAGTATTTT.

The chain links TRBV7-8 to TRBJ1-2; 7 bases fit TRBD1. The trim removed 5 bases at V and 4 bases at J, leaving 10 bases unmatched. Germline V CDR1 and CDR2: SGHVS, FQNEAQ. This CDR3 spans 15 amino acids. CDR3 region: CASSPPGTASYGYTF. The CDR3 DNA reads TGTGCCAGCAGCCCCCCCGGGACAGCGAGCTATGGCTACACCTTC.